These T cell receptor beta chains were read from a single sample in a study of blood T cell repertoires in COVID-19. Produced via immunoSEQ multiplex PCR; TCRdb's table is partial and in-frame only. Found here are about 130,000 clones, about 72% of them singletons; the top ten hold 1.5% to 2%. The sample was peripheral blood. The receptor source for this set is a woman aged 65 to 85 with acute or convalescent COVID-19. Each CDR3 is given with its conserved first and last residue. The D gene is left open where the match is weak. Size values are once, few and many counts, or a class for expanded clones, and some rows have none.

clone size,V gene,J gene,D gene,CDR3 protein
.,TRBV2,TRBJ2-5,.,CASVAGTLQETQYF
.,TRBV2,TRBJ1-3,TRBD1,CASSERQGAFSGNTIYF
.,TRBV7-2,TRBJ2-1,.,CASSSPITGAGVYNEQFF
.,TRBV7-9,TRBJ2-7,TRBD2,CASSLDVRGYSYEQYF
once,TRBV6-1,TRBJ1-2,.,CASSDYSTGLNGYTF
few,TRBV24-1,TRBJ1-1,TRBD1,CATSDTTGFEAFF
.,TRBV2,TRBJ2-1,TRBD2,CASGGTSGVYNEQFF
.,TRBV19,TRBJ1-3,.,CASSNTLSSGNTIYF
once,TRBV11-2,TRBJ1-3,.,CASSFRNTIYF
.,TRBV6-5,TRBJ2-1,.,CASSFRDSPNEQFF
.,TRBV7-2,TRBJ1-2,TRBD1,CASSPGTGGYTF
.,TRBV6-5,TRBJ1-2,.,CASSYSSGGYTF
.,TRBV4-2,TRBJ1-6,.,CASSQVWVRDNSPLHF
.,TRBV6-5,TRBJ2-1,TRBD2,CASSYAGTSGSWEQFF
.,TRBV12-3/TRBV12-4,TRBJ2-7,.,CASSKEDEQYF
.,TRBV6-6,TRBJ2-7,TRBD1,CASSRRTGSSYEQYF
once,TRBV4-1,TRBJ1-2,TRBD1,CASSRDLQGDGYTF
few,TRBV29-1,TRBJ1-2,.,CSVLPEGRGYGYTF
.,TRBV7-9,TRBJ2-1,.,CASSLGAVEQFF
few,TRBV9,TRBJ2-3,.,CASSVGFSGDTQYF
.,TRBV5-6,TRBJ2-5,TRBD1,CASSLVRTGAQETQYF
.,TRBV6-4,TRBJ1-5,.,CASSEGGRGMYQPQHF